Below, 21 T cell receptor beta chains from the same sample are listed, as sequenced in a study of OX40 agonist ivuxolimab in advanced cancers. Libraries were prepared by immunoSEQ multiplex PCR; TCRdb keeps only in-frame clonotypes and omits some of them. The table shows about 82,000 clones, with less than 85% occurring only once. Sample: CD4+ or CD8+ T cells sorted from blood, taken in a trial of the OX40 agonist ivuxolimab. The receptor set was obtained from an adult with an advanced solid tumor such as melanoma, head and neck, liver or kidney cancer.

This clone was observed once. This rearrangement joins TRBV19 to TRBJ1-2; D is unresolved. Trimming took 7 bases from V and 6 from J, leaving 18 bases between them. Per the germline V gene, CDR1 is LNHDA and CDR2 is SQIVND (reference sequence). CDR3 length: 14 residues. The DNA of the CDR3 is TGTGCCAGTACCTACGATAGGGCGTGGGATGGCTACACCTTC. Translated: CASTYDRAWDGYTF. The complete variable domain, with remaining parts taken from reference TRBV19 and TRBJ1-2, reads DGGITQSPKYLFRKEGQNVTLSCEQNLNHDAMYWYRQDPGQGLRLIYYSQIVNDFQKGDIAEGYSVSREKKESFPLTVTSAQKNPTAFYLCASTYDRAWDGYTFGSGTRLTVV.

A single count supports this clone. This chain connects TRBV30 to TRBJ1-5; D may be TRBD1 (5 bases). Per the germline V gene, CDR1 is GTSNPN and CDR2 is SVGIG (reference sequence). Trimming cost V 2 bases and J 2 bases, with 19 bases left between them. The CDR3 consists of 17 residues. Written as DNA, the CDR3 is TGTGCCTGGAGTCCGGAATCTGCTGGAGGGGGCAATCAGCCCCAGCATTTT. It codes for CAWSPESAGGGNQPQHF.

The gene calls are TRBV6-1 and TRBJ1-2; possibly TRBD1 for D (5 bases). The V and J ends lost 9 bases and 4 bases respectively, with 9 bases between them. Germline lookup yields CDR1 MNHNS and CDR2 SASEGT. CDR3 length: 11 residues. The CDR3 DNA is TGTGCCAGAGGGGAGGGCTATGGCTACACCTTC. Protein sequence: CARGEGYGYTF.

CDR3 sequence (DNA): TGTGCCAGCAGTGTAGCTACTGATACGCAGTATTTT. Protein product: CASSVATDTQYF. The chain is built from TRBV2 and TRBJ2-3; D gene uncertain. Germline CDR1 reads SNHLY; CDR2 reads FYNNEI. The CDR3 sequence is 12 residues long. V lost 4 bases, J lost 6 bases, and 8 bases lay in between.

The rearrangement uses TRBV19 and TRBJ1-1, with 8 nucleotides matching TRBD1. Germline CDR1 is LNHDA and CDR2 is SQIVND (reference sequence). V lost 6 bases, J lost 6 bases, and 9 bases stayed unmatched. The length of the CDR3 is 14 residues. DNA for the CDR3: TGTGCCAGTAGCTCCCTGGACAGGGAGTCTGAAGCTTTCTTT. This gives the protein CASSSLDRESEAFF. The entire variable domain, with the rest obtained from reference TRBV19 and TRBJ1-1, is as follows: DGGITQSPKYLFRKEGQNVTLSCEQNLNHDAMYWYRQDPGQGLRLIYYSQIVNDFQKGDIAEGYSVSREKKESFPLTVTSAQKNPTAFYLCASSSLDRESEAFFGQGTRLTVV.

This clone was observed a handful of times. The V and J genes are TRBV15 and TRBJ2-7; 9 bases match TRBD1. V shed 1 base and J 3 bases; nucleotides not matched to a gene: 4. This CDR3 contains 15 residues. Per germline, CDR1 LNHNV and CDR2 YYDKDF (reference sequence). The CDR3: CATSRGGTGSYEQYF. In nucleotides, the CDR3 is TGTGCCACCAGCAGAGGGGGGACAGGGAGCTACGAGCAGTACTTC.

This chain uses TRBV25-1 with TRBJ2-2; 7 bases match TRBD1. The CDR3 has 16 amino acids. Germline-derived CDR1 and CDR2 are MGHDK and SYGVNS. The V segment lost 6 bases and the J segment 1 base; nucleotides outside the gene matches: 8. The CDR3 loop reads CASRLSRDRNTGELFF. The CDR3 coding sequence is TGTGCCAGCAGACTATCCCGGGACAGGAACACCGGGGAGCTGTTTTTT.

CDR3 sequence (DNA): TGTGCCAGTAGGGACTCCCTGAGCGAGCAGTACTTC. Protein product: CASRDSLSEQYF. The chain couples TRBV19 to TRBJ2-7; perhaps TRBD2 as D (5 bases). The CDR3 is made up of 12 amino acids. V was clipped by 6 bases and J by 6 bases, with 12 bases between them. Germline V CDR1 and CDR2: LNHDA, SQIVND (reference sequence).

This sequence joins TRBV5-1 and TRBJ2-7; 10 bases line up with TRBD1. CDR3 length equals 14 residues. From germline, CDR1 is SGHRS and CDR2 YFSETQ. V was pared by 5 bases and J by 5 bases, with 7 bases of the junction left unmatched. The CDR3 here is CASRRGTGDNEQYF. The CDR3 coding sequence is TGCGCCAGCAGGCGCGGGACAGGGGATAACGAGCAGTACTTC.

This chain uses TRBV4-2 with TRBJ2-1, with 7 bases lining up with TRBD1. The J segment lost 0 bases and the V segment lost 5 bases, leaving 7 bases of the junction unmatched. Per the germline V gene, CDR1 is LGHNA and CDR2 is YNFKEQ. This CDR3 region has 16 residues. CDR3 protein: CASSYQTGSSYNEQFF. CDR3 in DNA: TGTGCCAGCAGCTACCAGACAGGGAGCTCCTACAATGAGCAGTTCTTC.

V and J are TRBV10-3 and TRBJ2-2, with D hard to call. Germline values: CDR1 ENHRY, CDR2 SYGVKD. Trimming shortened V by 6 bases and J by 6 bases, and 17 bases separated the two germline ends. There are 15 residues in the CDR3. The CDR3 DNA sequence: TGTGCCATCAGCTCCCGTGGCCCTAGGGCCGGGGAGCTGTTTTTT. This sequence encodes CAISSRGPRAGELFF.

This clone was found a few times. The V and J genes are TRBV6-1 and TRBJ2-4; 8 bases agree with TRBD1. The V gene's germline CDR1 is MNHNS and CDR2 SASEGT. With 1 base clipped from V and 0 bases from J, the junction kept 17 bases outside the gene matches. The CDR3 length is 21 residues. CDR3 amino acids: CASSEGFGGTGGGIAKNIQYF. The DNA of the CDR3 is TGTGCCAGCAGTGAAGGGTTTGGTGGGACAGGCGGAGGGATAGCCAAAAACATTCAGTACTTC.

The V and J genes are TRBV9 and TRBJ1-2, with D unclear. Germline V gene sequence: CDR1 SGDLS, CDR2 YYNGEE. The CDR3 is 12 residues long. Trimming removed 0 bases at V and 5 bases at J, with 5 bases between. The CDR3 coding sequence is TGTGCCAGCAGCGTAGGGCTTTATGGCTACACCTTC. Residues: CASSVGLYGYTF. The variable domain in full, completed from reference TRBV9 and TRBJ1-2, reads DSGVTQTPKHLITATGQRVTLRCSPRSGDLSVYWYQQSLDQGLQFLIQYYNGEERAKGNILERFSAQQFPDLHSELNLSSLELGDSALYFCASSVGLYGYTFGSGTRLTVV.

This clone was observed a handful of times. The J gene is TRBJ2-7, the V gene TRBV19, with 15 bases matching TRBD2. The germline CDR1 and CDR2 sequences are LNHDA and SQIVND (reference sequence). J was trimmed by 2 bases and V by 6 bases; bases with no gene match: 2. This CDR3 is 15 amino acids long. CDR3 loop: CASRGLAGGTYEQYF. The CDR3 nucleotides read TGTGCCAGTAGGGGACTAGCGGGGGGAACCTACGAGCAGTACTTC.

The V call is TRBV10-3, the J call TRBJ2-7; possibly TRBD1 for D (6 bases). CDR3 size: 13 residues. Trimming stripped 7 bases from V and 1 base from J, with 11 bases between. Germline V gives CDR1 ENHRY, CDR2 SYGVKD. The chain's CDR3 is CAITGQGSYEQYF. The CDR3 DNA reads as TGTGCCATCACCGGCCAGGGGTCCTACGAGCAGTACTTC.

This chain uses TRBV27 with TRBJ2-7; TRBD1 matches 9 bases. After removal of 11 bases from V and 3 bases from J, the junction contained 20 bases not matched to a gene. Per the germline V gene, CDR1 is MNHEY and CDR2 is SMNVEV (reference sequence). The length of the CDR3 is 17 residues. CDR3 DNA sequence: TGTGCCTCTCGACCGGGACAGGGTTCCAAAATTTTCTACGAGCAGTACTTC. Translation: CASRPGQGSKIFYEQYF.

The chain couples TRBV30 to TRBJ1-5; 8 positions match TRBD1. Germline CDR1 reads GTSNPN; CDR2 reads SVGIG (reference sequence). V lost 3 bases and J lost 5; bases outside the gene matches: 6. The CDR3 has 14 residues. The CDR3 here is CAWSLTTGDQPQHF. CDR3 in DNA: TGTGCCTGGAGCTTAACGACAGGGGATCAGCCCCAGCATTTT. Together with reference TRBV30 and TRBJ1-5, the CDR3 gives the full variable domain: SQTIHQWPATLVQPVGSPLSLECTVEGTSNPNLYWYRQAAGRGLQLLFYSVGIGQISSEVPQNLSASRPQDRQFILSSKKLLLSDSGFYLCAWSLTTGDQPQHFGDGTRLSIL.

With regard to this clone: Other DNA variants within this sample encode the same CDR3. The chain has TRBV5-1 and TRBJ2-1, with D tentatively TRBD2 (6 bases). The V end was cut by 0 bases, the J end by 1 base, with 11 bases between. The CDR3 runs 16 residues. Germline CDR1 is SGHRS and CDR2 is YFSETQ. The CDR3: CASSLGLGGSYNEQFF. CDR3 in DNA: TGCGCCAGCAGCTTGGGGCTGGGGGGATCCTACAATGAGCAGTTCTTC.

This chain joins TRBV13 and TRBJ2-7; maybe TRBD1 (6 bases). Trimming removed 7 bases from V and 1 base from J, with 14 bases in between. Germline CDR1 reads PRHDT; CDR2 reads FYEKMQ (reference sequence). The CDR3 totals 14 residues. Here the CDR3 DNA reads TGTGCCAGCAAACAGGGAGACAATTCCTACGAGCAGTACTTC. Protein sequence: CASKQGDNSYEQYF.

The gene calls are TRBV7-6 and TRBJ1-1; 8 nucleotides agree with TRBD1. V shed 5 bases, J shed 1 base, and the junction held 6 bases outside the gene matches. Looked up from germline, CDR1 is SGHVS and CDR2 is FNYEAQ. This CDR3 is 15 amino acids long. DNA for the CDR3: TGTGCCAGCAGCGCACTAACAGGGGGGAACACTGAAGCTTTCTTT. Protein product: CASSALTGGNTEAFF.

The chain carries TRBV12-5 and TRBJ2-7; D is unresolved. Trimming removed 3 bases from V and 7 bases from J, with 7 bases in between. The CDR3 length is 11 residues. CDR1 and CDR2 (germline): LGHNT, FRNRAP. The CDR3 sequence is CASGFIGEQYF. Written as DNA, the CDR3 is TGTGCTAGTGGTTTCATAGGGGAGCAGTACTTC.